One TCR beta chain is described in this entry. The source of the sample is a study of blood T cell repertoires in COVID-19. As for the study in general: Sites across the United States, Italy and Spain contributed samples from acute and convalescent COVID-19.

The ends were cut back, 6 bases at V and 7 bases at J, with 8 bases in the middle. This CDR3 is built from 11 residues. Only in-frame clones appear in the TCRdb table, and some are missing; sequencing was by immunoSEQ multiplex PCR. The sample lists 250,000 to 400,000 clones, about nine tenths occurring once. It was during active infection that Seattle patients were enrolled and then longitudinally followed. Sequencing was done on a sample of peripheral blood. The TCR sequence derives from a woman in her thirties with COVID-19, enrolled during active disease. This sequence joins TRBV12-3 or TRBV12-4 and TRBJ2-3, with D uncertain. This CDR3 reads CASSVLYTQYF. CDR3 DNA: TGTGCCAGCAGCGTCTTGTATACGCAGTATTTT.